These T cell receptor beta chains were read from a single sample in a study of blood T cell repertoires in COVID-19. The protocol was immunoSEQ multiplex PCR, while the TCRdb copy is restricted to in-frame clones and leaves out a portion. The sample has 360,000 or so clones, approximately 90% seen once. The sequencing input was peripheral blood. These receptors all stem from an older woman with COVID-19, enrolled during active disease. The CDR3 runs from the conserved cysteine through the conserved F or W. The order of the fields is J gene, V gene, D gene, clone size, CDR3 protein, CDR3 DNA. D genes are given only for firm matches. Clone size is given for some rows only: seen once, a few or many times, or a class if the clone is expanded.

>TRBJ1-6|TRBV2|TRBD1|-
CASSEDRVSPLHF
TGTGCCAGCAGTGAGGACAGGGTTTCACCCCTCCACTTT
>TRBJ1-3|TRBV4-1|TRBD1|-
CASSGPHSGQAGNTIYF
TGCGCCAGCAGCGGCCCTCATTCGGGACAGGCTGGAAACACCATATATTTT
>TRBJ2-4|TRBV4-1|-|-
CASSQATGKAKNIQYF
TGCGCCAGCAGCCAAGCGACAGGAAAGGCCAAAAACATTCAGTACTTC
>TRBJ2-7|TRBV3-1/TRBV3-2|-|-
CASSQGDSLGTYEQYF
TGTGCCAGCAGCCAAGGAGACAGCCTGGGGACCTACGAGCAGTACTTC
>TRBJ1-2|TRBV7-2|-|-
CASSLNVGGRGYTF
TGTGCCAGCAGCCTAAATGTTGGGGGCCGTGGCTACACCTTC
>TRBJ2-1|TRBV6-5|-|-
CASSLSGGPYNEQFF
TGTGCCAGCAGTTTATCCGGGGGGCCCTACAATGAGCAGTTCTTC
>TRBJ1-2|TRBV19|TRBD1|-
CASSTTGGHSYGYTF
TGTGCCAGTAGTACGACAGGGGGCCATAGCTATGGCTACACCTTC
>TRBJ1-2|TRBV9|TRBD1|-
CASSGTDRAQHGYTF
TGTGCCAGCAGCGGGACGGACAGGGCACAACATGGCTACACCTTC
>TRBJ2-1|TRBV7-9|TRBD1|-
CASSYGTGGARNEQFF
TGTGCCAGCAGCTACGGGACAGGGGGCGCGCGCAATGAGCAGTTCTTC
>TRBJ1-5|TRBV2|-|-
CASSEDYNQPQHF
TGTGCCAGCAGTGAAGACTACAATCAGCCCCAGCATTTT
>TRBJ2-7|TRBV3-1/TRBV3-2|TRBD1|-
CASSRSSGTGGYEQYF
TGTGCCAGCAGCCGATCTTCCGGGACAGGGGGCTACGAGCAGTACTTC
>TRBJ1-4|TRBV18|TRBD1|-
CASSVGRDRGGGKLFF
TGTGCCAGCTCTGTAGGCCGGGACAGGGGAGGAGGAAAACTGTTTTTT
>TRBJ2-1|TRBV6-6|TRBD1|-
CASSHRGLGYNEQFF
TGTGCCAGCAGCCACAGGGGTCTAGGCTACAATGAGCAGTTCTTC
>TRBJ1-3|TRBV5-1|-|few
CASSLWEGSSGNTIYF
TGCGCCAGCAGCCTATGGGAGGGGAGCTCTGGAAACACCATATATTTT
>TRBJ1-2|TRBV6-2/TRBV6-3|-|few
CASSYLGQREGYTF
TGTGCCAGCAGTTACCTAGGACAGAGGGAAGGCTACACCTTC
>TRBJ1-2|TRBV9|-|-
CASSQDQGNGYTF
TGTGCCAGCAGCCAAGACCAGGGGAATGGCTACACCTTC
>TRBJ1-5|TRBV19|-|-
CASSYRVPNQPQHF
TGTGCCAGTAGTTACAGGGTCCCCAATCAGCCCCAGCATTTT
>TRBJ1-1|TRBV7-9|-|-
CASSLVNRNTEAFF
TGTGCCAGCAGCTTAGTCAACAGAAACACTGAAGCTTTCTTT
>TRBJ1-1|TRBV9|TRBD1|-
CASSVAPGQGNTEAFF
TGTGCCAGCAGCGTAGCGCCGGGACAGGGGAACACTGAAGCTTTCTTT
>TRBJ1-1|TRBV19|-|-
CASSIPVSAGLNTEAFF
TGTGCCAGTAGTATTCCGGTGTCGGCAGGCTTGAACACTGAAGCTTTCTTT
>TRBJ2-7|TRBV3-1/TRBV3-2|-|-
CASSQLQGSSYEQYF
TGTGCCAGCAGCCAACTCCAGGGGAGCTCCTACGAGCAGTACTTC
>TRBJ1-6|TRBV2|TRBD1|-
CASSGQGSSYNSPLHF
TGTGCCAGCAGTGGACAGGGAAGCTCCTATAATTCACCCCTCCACTTT
>TRBJ2-1|TRBV4-2|TRBD1|-
CASSQGQGVSYNEQFF
TGTGCCAGCAGCCAAGGACAGGGGGTATCCTACAATGAGCAGTTCTTC
>TRBJ1-5|TRBV5-1|-|-
CASSLVAGDQPQHF
TGCGCCAGCAGCTTGGTGGCAGGGGATCAGCCCCAGCATTTT
>TRBJ2-6|TRBV19|-|-
CASSASTVRSGANVLTF
TGTGCCAGTAGTGCGTCGACAGTACGCTCTGGGGCCAACGTCCTGACTTTC
>TRBJ1-6|TRBV28|-|-
CASREYREGSPLHF
TGTGCCAGCAGGGAATACAGGGAGGGTTCACCCCTCCACTTT
>TRBJ2-7|TRBV7-9|-|few
CASSLYQTASSYEQYF
TGTGCCAGCAGCTTATATCAGACAGCCAGCTCCTACGAGCAGTACTTC
>TRBJ2-4|TRBV3-1/TRBV3-2|TRBD2|-
CASSQEIAGGDATKNIQYF
TGTGCCAGCAGCCAAGAGATAGCGGGGGGGGATGCGACCAAAAACATTCAGTACTTC
>TRBJ1-2|TRBV7-9|-|-
CASSLVQYGYTF
TGTGCCAGCAGCTTAGTACAGTATGGCTACACCTTC
>TRBJ1-6|TRBV11-3|-|-
CASSLTRKTALHF
TGTGCCAGCAGCTTGACCAGGAAGACGGCCCTCCACTTT
>TRBJ1-2|TRBV2|-|-
CASSVGKGDGYTF
TGTGCCAGCAGTGTCGGTAAGGGGGATGGCTACACCTTC
>TRBJ2-1|TRBV24-1|TRBD2|-
CATSDPSGGEYNEQFF
TGTGCCACCAGTGATCCCAGCGGGGGGGAATACAATGAGCAGTTCTTC
>TRBJ1-3|TRBV25-1|-|-
CASSEYNPEDTIYF
TGTGCCAGCAGTGAATATAACCCAGAGGACACCATATATTTT
>TRBJ1-5|TRBV4-1|-|-
CASSHEGGSNQPQHF
TGCGCCAGCAGCCACGAGGGGGGGAGCAATCAGCCCCAGCATTTT
>TRBJ1-6|TRBV6-5|-|-
CASSYSRRDNSPLHF
TGTGCCAGCAGTTACTCTAGGCGGGATAATTCACCCCTCCACTTT
>TRBJ2-4|TRBV6-1|-|-
CASTEGGGRAKNIQYF
TGTGCCAGCACTGAAGGAGGAGGCCGAGCCAAAAACATTCAGTACTTC
>TRBJ1-1|TRBV6-5|-|-
CASRMNTEAFF
TGTGCCAGCCGTATGAACACTGAAGCTTTCTTT
>TRBJ1-1|TRBV11-2|-|few
CASSAGARLSTEAFF
TGTGCCAGCAGCGCAGGGGCTAGACTCAGTACTGAAGCTTTCTTT
>TRBJ1-1|TRBV27|-|-
CASSSHPLRTVMEAFF
TGTGCCAGCAGTTCCCACCCACTCAGGACTGTTATGGAAGCTTTCTTT
>TRBJ2-7|TRBV13|TRBD1|-
CASSLGQGVFEQYF
TGTGCCAGCAGCTTGGGACAGGGTGTATTCGAGCAGTACTTC
>TRBJ1-5|TRBV28|-|-
CASSQGGSNQPQHF
TGTGCCAGCAGCCAAGGAGGAAGCAATCAGCCCCAGCATTTT
>TRBJ1-6|TRBV2|TRBD1|-
CASRDTGGASPLHF
TGTGCCAGCAGAGACACAGGGGGGGCTTCACCCCTCCACTTT
>TRBJ1-5|TRBV3-1/TRBV3-2|-|few
CASSQDSGKARTPQHF
TGTGCCAGCAGCCAAGATTCGGGAAAGGCTAGGACGCCCCAGCATTTT
>TRBJ1-5|TRBV24-1|-|few
CATSVAGGPGQPQHF
TGTGCCACCAGTGTCGCCGGGGGGCCGGGGCAGCCCCAGCATTTT
>TRBJ1-5|TRBV29-1|TRBD1|-
CSVVPGQDFQPQHF
TGCAGCGTTGTCCCGGGACAGGACTTTCAGCCCCAGCATTTT
>TRBJ1-2|TRBV19|TRBD1|-
CASPTDGDSNYGYTF
TGTGCCAGTCCCACGGATGGGGACAGTAACTATGGCTACACCTTC
>TRBJ2-7|TRBV27|TRBD1|-
CASSFKQGHSYEQYF
TGTGCCAGCAGTTTTAAACAGGGGCACTCCTACGAGCAGTACTTC
>TRBJ2-6|TRBV29-1|-|-
CSVPGTGANVLTF
TGCAGCGTCCCAGGGACTGGGGCCAACGTCCTGACTTTC
>TRBJ1-3|TRBV30|-|once
CAWSAGSGNTIYF
TGTGCCTGGAGTGCAGGGTCTGGAAACACCATATATTTT
>TRBJ2-7|TRBV6-5|-|-
CASSYGRGWSYEQYF
TGTGCCAGCAGTTACGGGCGGGGATGGTCCTACGAGCAGTACTTC
>TRBJ2-7|TRBV2|-|-
CASSEPLSYEQYF
TGTGCCAGCAGTGAACCCTTATCCTACGAGCAGTACTTC
>TRBJ1-1|TRBV5-1|TRBD1|-
CASSLAPGQMNTEAFF
TGCGCCAGCAGCTTGGCCCCGGGACAGATGAACACTGAAGCTTTCTTT
>TRBJ1-2|TRBV27|TRBD1|once
CASSSRQGSYGYTF
TGTGCCAGCAGTTCTCGACAGGGAAGCTATGGCTACACCTTC
>TRBJ1-2|TRBV9|-|-
CASSTRSSYTF
TGTGCCAGCAGTACTCGATCATCCTACACCTTC
>TRBJ1-1|TRBV28|-|-
CASRSGFTEAFF
TGTGCCAGCAGGTCGGGGTTCACTGAAGCTTTCTTT
>TRBJ1-6|TRBV6-5|TRBD1|-
CASSYLSTGDSPLHF
TGTGCCAGCAGTTACCTATCGACAGGGGATTCACCCCTCCACTTT
>TRBJ2-5|TRBV5-4|-|-
CASSLEETQYF
TGTGCCAGCAGCCTAGAAGAGACCCAGTACTTC
>TRBJ1-1|TRBV5-1|TRBD1|-
CASSLQGAETEAFF
TGCGCCAGCAGCTTGCAGGGGGCTGAAACTGAAGCTTTCTTT
>TRBJ1-6|TRBV6-2/TRBV6-3|TRBD1|-
CASSYEQGQGYNSPLHF
TGTGCCAGCAGTTACGAACAGGGACAGGGGTATAATTCACCCCTCCACTTT
>TRBJ1-2|TRBV27|-|few
CASSLTPGGRGKDGYTF
TGTGCCAGCAGTTTAACGCCCGGGGGAAGAGGGAAGGATGGCTACACCTTC